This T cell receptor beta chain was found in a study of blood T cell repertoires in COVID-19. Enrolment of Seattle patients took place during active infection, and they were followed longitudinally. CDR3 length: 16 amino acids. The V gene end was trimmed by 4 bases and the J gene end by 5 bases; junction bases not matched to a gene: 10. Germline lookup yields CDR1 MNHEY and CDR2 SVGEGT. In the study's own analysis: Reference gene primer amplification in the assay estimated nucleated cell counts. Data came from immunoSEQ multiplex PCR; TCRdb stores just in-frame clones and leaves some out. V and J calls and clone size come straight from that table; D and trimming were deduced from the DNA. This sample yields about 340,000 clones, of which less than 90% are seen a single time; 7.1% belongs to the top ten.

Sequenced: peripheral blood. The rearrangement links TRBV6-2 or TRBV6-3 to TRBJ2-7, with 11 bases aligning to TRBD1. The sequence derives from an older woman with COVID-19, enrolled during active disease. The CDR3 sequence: CASSSPAGQGDDEQYF. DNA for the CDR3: TGTGCCAGCAGTTCGCCCGCGGGACAGGGGGACGACGAGCAGTACTTC.